The 5 T cell receptor beta chains below come from one sample, sequenced in a study of T cell responses to AZD1222 COVID-19 vaccine. The protocol was immunoSEQ multiplex PCR, while the TCRdb copy is restricted to in-frame clones and leaves out a portion. The sample has nearly 110,000 clones; 87% are singletons. Sample: peripheral blood, taken 28 days after the second AZD1222 dose. These receptors were taken from an adult who received the AZD1222 COVID-19 vaccine.

The V call is TRBV30, the J call TRBJ2-5; 8 bases fit TRBD2. The length of the CDR3 is 15 residues. Germline V gene lookup returns CDR1 GTSNPN and CDR2 SVGIG (reference sequence). V lost 1 base and J lost 1; bases outside the gene matches: 5. CDR3 region: CAWSAPSGGQETQYF. CDR3 nucleotide sequence: TGTGCCTGGAGTGCCCCGAGCGGGGGCCAAGAGACCCAGTACTTC.

The chain is built from TRBV6-4 and TRBJ1-3, with TRBD1 matching over 12 bases. CDR1 and CDR2 (germline): MRHNA, SNTAGT. The CDR3 is 19 amino acids. The junction had 14 bases not matched to a gene; V was cut back by 4 bases and J by 4 bases. The DNA for the CDR3 is TGTGCCAGCAGTGCTACGCCCGGGACAGGGGGCAGAAGCGGAAACACCATATATTTT. Protein: CASSATPGTGGRSGNTIYF.

The chain has TRBV3-1 (or the pseudogene TRBV3-2) and TRBJ1-1, with D perhaps TRBD1 (5 bases). CDR3 length: 15 residues. The V gene lost 1 base and the J gene lost 0 bases, with 9 bases spanning the gap. Germline CDR1 is LGHDT and CDR2 is YNNKEL (reference sequence). The CDR3 sequence: CASSQGGTLNTEAFF. The CDR3 DNA sequence: TGTGCCAGCAGCCAAGGGGGCACCCTGAACACTGAAGCTTTCTTT.

The chain carries TRBV19 and TRBJ2-4; D may correspond to TRBD1 or TRBD2 (5 bases each). The CDR3 loop spans 14 amino acids. Trimming removed 6 bases from V and 2 bases from J, with 11 bases in between. Germline values: CDR1 LNHDA, CDR2 SQIVND (reference sequence). Here the CDR3 reads CASRDTGPKNIQYF. Written as DNA, the CDR3 is TGTGCCAGTAGAGATACGGGGCCCAAAAACATTCAGTACTTC.

The chain carries TRBV28 and TRBJ1-1, with a possible D match to TRBD1 (6 bases). Germline loops: CDR1 MDHEN, CDR2 SYDVKM. The ends were cut back, 2 bases at V and 5 bases at J, with 12 bases in the middle. The CDR3 contains 14 residues. The CDR3 region is CASSLGGGGTEAFF. CDR3 DNA: TGTGCCAGCAGTTTAGGGGGCGGCGGTACTGAAGCTTTCTTT.